This record concerns one T cell receptor beta chain sequence. Only in-frame clones appear in the TCRdb table, and some are missing; sequencing was by immunoSEQ multiplex PCR. The data show 400,000 or so clones, with around 90% seen just once and 2% to 2.5% held by the top ten. This sample is part of a study of blood T cell repertoires in COVID-19. For the study at large: Samples of COVID-19 (acute and convalescent) were obtained from the United States, Italy and Spain.

Germline CDR1 reads KGHSH; CDR2 reads LQKENI. V dropped 6 bases and J dropped 2; count of bases not matched to a gene: 7. The CDR3 has 15 amino acids. The rearrangement joins TRBV18 to TRBJ1-1, with 9 nucleotides matching TRBD1. Sequencing used PBMCs or T cells enriched from blood (not recorded which). The TCR comes from a woman aged 35 to 49 with acute COVID-19. The CDR3 here is CASSQGQGPNTEAFF. The DNA of the CDR3 is TGTGCCAGCTCGCAAGGACAGGGGCCTAACACTGAAGCTTTCTTT.